A selection of T cell receptor beta chains follows, all from one sample in a study of blood T cell repertoires in COVID-19. This table comes from immunoSEQ multiplex PCR, and its TCRdb copy is limited to in-frame clones, with some not included. There are 200,000 or so clones in the sample; about four fifths occur only once, and 9% to 15% lies in the top ten. Sequenced material: peripheral blood. The receptor set was obtained from an elderly woman with COVID-19, enrolled during active disease. Both conserved end residues are part of each CDR3. The order of the fields is clone size, V gene, J gene, D gene, CDR3 DNA, CDR3 protein. A D gene is named only where the DNA matches it firmly. Clone size is stated in some rows and not others, as once, few, many or a class when expanded.

.,TRBV19,TRBJ1-1,TRBD1,TGTGCCAGTAGTATCCGCGGGACAGGGTCGAACACTGAAGCTTTCTTT,CASSIRGTGSNTEAFF
.,TRBV7-8,TRBJ2-2,.,TGTGCCAGCAGCTTAGAGCTAGTCCCGGAATCCGGGGAGCTGTTTTTT,CASSLELVPESGELFF
.,TRBV2,TRBJ2-1,TRBD2,TGTGCCAGCCTCCCCGGCGGGGGGTCCTACAATGAGCAGTTCTTC,CASLPGGGSYNEQFF
.,TRBV21-1,TRBJ2-2,.,TGTGCCAGCACCGACGTGGAGTTCACCGGGGAGCTGTTTTTT,CASTDVEFTGELFF
few,TRBV29-1,TRBJ1-4,TRBD1,TGCAGCGTTGCGGGGGAGAGGGGGCAGAGAAATGAAAAACTGTTTTTT,CSVAGERGQRNEKLFF
.,TRBV7-2,TRBJ1-1,.,TGTGCCAGCAGCTTCGACGCGGGGGGGAACACTGAAGCTTTCTTT,CASSFDAGGNTEAFF
.,TRBV24-1,TRBJ2-7,.,TGTGCCACCAGGACAGACAGGATCTACGAGCAGTACTTC,CATRTDRIYEQYF
.,TRBV5-1,TRBJ2-7,TRBD2,TGCGCCAGCAGCTCACTAGCGGGAGAAGGCGAGCAGTACTTC,CASSSLAGEGEQYF
.,TRBV7-2,TRBJ1-2,TRBD1,TGTGCCAGCAGCCGCGGACAGGGACCCTATGGCTACACCTTC,CASSRGQGPYGYTF
.,TRBV6-2/TRBV6-3,TRBJ1-5,TRBD1,TGTGCCAGCAGTTACTCACGGACAGGGATAGGGCAGCCCCAGCATTTT,CASSYSRTGIGQPQHF
few,TRBV15,TRBJ1-6,.,TGTGCCACCAGCAGCCTACAGGGTCGGGCGAATTCACCCCTCCACTTT,CATSSLQGRANSPLHF
.,TRBV7-2,TRBJ1-2,TRBD1,TGTGCCAGCAAGACAGGGTTTAACTATGGCTACACCTTC,CASKTGFNYGYTF
few,TRBV5-5,TRBJ2-7,.,TGTGCCAGCAGCTCCCTCGGGGGGCGCAACGAGCAGTACTTC,CASSSLGGRNEQYF
.,TRBV5-6,TRBJ2-7,TRBD2,TGTGCCAGCAGGCGGCGGGAGTTAGACGAGCAGTACTTC,CASRRRELDEQYF
.,TRBV11-2,TRBJ2-3,.,TGTGCCAGCAGCTTAAGACTAGTCGCCACAGATACGCAGTATTTT,CASSLRLVATDTQYF
.,TRBV5-4,TRBJ2-7,TRBD1,TGTGCCAGCAGTTATCCAGGGGGCGCGTACGAGCAGTACTTC,CASSYPGGAYEQYF
.,TRBV28,TRBJ2-7,.,TGTGCCAGCATCCCTGCGGGGCGGGTGAGCTACGAGCAGTACTTC,CASIPAGRVSYEQYF
.,TRBV7-9,TRBJ2-1,TRBD1,TGTGCCAGCAGCTTAGGACAGGGGGAACACAATGAGCAGTTCTTC,CASSLGQGEHNEQFF
.,TRBV19,TRBJ1-6,.,TGTGCCAGTAGTATATTGGCGGATAATTCACCCCTCCACTTT,CASSILADNSPLHF
.,TRBV28,TRBJ2-4,TRBD1,TGTGCCAGCAGTTTAGCTTCCGGGACAGGTAAAAACATTCAGTACTTC,CASSLASGTGKNIQYF
.,TRBV28,TRBJ1-5,TRBD1,TGTGCCAGCAGTTCTAGACAGGGGCTTGAGAGCAATCAGCCCCAGCATTTT,CASSSRQGLESNQPQHF
few,TRBV5-4,TRBJ1-1,.,TGTGCCAGCAGCTTGGTCAGGGGAGGGACTGAAGCTTTCTTT,CASSLVRGGTEAFF
.,TRBV9,TRBJ1-2,TRBD1,TGTGCCAGCAGCGTTGGGGGACAGGGAAACTATGGCTACACCTTC,CASSVGGQGNYGYTF
.,TRBV19,TRBJ2-3,TRBD2,TGTGCCAGTAGTCCTAGCGGGGGGGGCTCCCTTTTTAGCACAGATACGCAGTATTTT,CASSPSGGGSLFSTDTQYF
.,TRBV7-2,TRBJ2-5,.,TGTGCCAGCAGCCAAGGACAGATCCAAGAGACCCAGTACTTC,CASSQGQIQETQYF
.,TRBV6-2/TRBV6-3,TRBJ1-1,.,TGTGCCAGCAGTTACTCGGCAGGGGATGAAGGCACTGAAGCTTTCTTT,CASSYSAGDEGTEAFF
.,TRBV6-5,TRBJ2-2,.,TGTGCCAGCAGTCCGGGGGGCGCCGGGACCGGGGAGCTGTTTTTT,CASSPGGAGTGELFF
.,TRBV5-6,TRBJ1-3,TRBD1,TGTGCCAGCAGCCCGTGGACAGGGGATTACCTTAAATTT,CASSPWTGDYLKF
.,TRBV9,TRBJ2-1,TRBD2,TGTGCCAGCAGCTTACGACTAGCGGGAACCCTCAATGAGCAGTTCTTC,CASSLRLAGTLNEQFF
.,TRBV19,TRBJ2-2,.,TGTGCCAGTAGTATAGATCTATTACGGGGGGCCCGTGCCGGGGAGCTGTTTTTT,CASSIDLLRGARAGELFF
.,TRBV28,TRBJ1-2,TRBD1,TGTGCCAGCACTCCGGACAGGGGGTATGGCTACACCTTC,CASTPDRGYGYTF
.,TRBV11-2,TRBJ1-6,.,TGTGCCAGCAGCTTAGTACAGCCTTATAATTCACCCCTCCACTTT,CASSLVQPYNSPLHF
.,TRBV7-8,TRBJ2-7,.,TGTGCCAGCAGCGCAGACCCTAGCTCCTACGAGCAGTACTTC,CASSADPSSYEQYF
.,TRBV11-3,TRBJ1-1,.,TGTGCCAGCAGCCCCCGGTCAGGCATGAACACTGAAGCTTTCTTT,CASSPRSGMNTEAFF
.,TRBV4-1,TRBJ2-7,TRBD2,TGCGCCAGCAGCCCGGGAGGGGACACGCTCTCCTTCTACGAGCAGTACTTC,CASSPGGDTLSFYEQYF
few,TRBV7-9,TRBJ1-2,.,TGTGCCAGCAGTCGAACAGGCTATGGCTACACCTTC,CASSRTGYGYTF
.,TRBV5-4,TRBJ2-1,TRBD1,TGTGCCAGCAGCTTTAGGGGGCCGAATGAGCAGTTCTTC,CASSFRGPNEQFF
.,TRBV6-5,TRBJ1-2,TRBD1,TGTGCCAGCAGTTCCCGGACAGGGAAGGGACCCTATGGCTACACCTTC,CASSSRTGKGPYGYTF
.,TRBV29-1,TRBJ2-7,TRBD1,TGCAGCGTTTGGTGGCAGGGGGCCTACGAGCAGTACTTC,CSVWWQGAYEQYF
once,TRBV11-3,TRBJ1-1,.,TGTGCCAGCAGCTCAGGACAGATCCCATACACTGAAGCTTTCTTT,CASSSGQIPYTEAFF
.,TRBV28,TRBJ2-3,TRBD1,TGTGCCAGCTGGGACAGGACGGCAGATACGCAGTATTTT,CASWDRTADTQYF
.,TRBV6-4,TRBJ2-7,TRBD1,TGTGCCAGCAGTGACTGTGGGACAGGGTCCTACGAGCAGTACTTC,CASSDCGTGSYEQYF
.,TRBV7-2,TRBJ1-6,.,TGTGCCAGCAGCCTGGACAGCGGCTATTCACCCCTCCACTTT,CASSLDSGYSPLHF
.,TRBV18,TRBJ2-5,TRBD2,TGTGCCAGCTCACCCCCGGCGGGGGGCAACCAAGAGACCCAGTACTTC,CASSPPAGGNQETQYF
.,TRBV7-9,TRBJ2-3,.,TGTGCCAGCAGCTCCGGCACAGATACGCAGTATTTT,CASSSGTDTQYF
.,TRBV11-2,TRBJ2-5,TRBD2,TGTGCCAGCACCTCTCCGGGACTAGCTGGACCCTTTTGGGAGACCCAGTACTTC,CASTSPGLAGPFWETQYF
.,TRBV11-2,TRBJ2-1,TRBD2,TGTGCCAGCAGCCAGATCCGACTAGCGGGACCGAATGAGCAGTTCTTC,CASSQIRLAGPNEQFF